The rows below give T cell receptor beta chains drawn from one sample of a study of blood T cell repertoires in COVID-19. The protocol was immunoSEQ multiplex PCR, while the TCRdb copy is restricted to in-frame clones and leaves out a portion. The sample includes 68,000 or so clones, about 84% of them seen just once. The specimen was peripheral blood. The receptors come from a human donor in a cohort sampled during active COVID-19. Each CDR3 is given with its conserved first and last residue. The order of the fields is J gene, clone size, V gene, D gene, CDR3 DNA, CDR3 protein. D genes are given only for firm matches. Clone size is stated in some rows and not others, as once, few, many or a class when expanded.

TRBJ1-5,-,TRBV2,TRBD1,TGTGCCAGCAGAGCAGACAGGGGAAGCAATCAGCCCCAGCATTTT,CASRADRGSNQPQHF
TRBJ2-1,once,TRBV5-1,-,TGCGCCAGCATGAGGGAGTCGACTACCAATGAGCAGTTCTTC,CASMRESTTNEQFF
TRBJ2-2,-,TRBV7-3,-,TGTGCCAGCAGCTCCCGCGGGGATGGGACCGGGGAGCTGTTTTTT,CASSSRGDGTGELFF
TRBJ2-1,few,TRBV11-3,TRBD1,TGTGCCAGCAGCGGTGCATTAGCTGTGGGACAGGGTAGAAATGAGCAGTTCTTC,CASSGALAVGQGRNEQFF
TRBJ1-2,-,TRBV9,TRBD1,TGTGCCAGCAGCGAGGTGGCAGGGGGGCTCAGTGGCTACACCTTC,CASSEVAGGLSGYTF
TRBJ1-4,-,TRBV12-5,TRBD1,TGTGCTAGTGGTCCGGGACAGGGGAATTCAGGCGGTGAAAAACTGTTTTTT,CASGPGQGNSGGEKLFF
TRBJ1-5,-,TRBV28,-,TGTGCCAGCAGTTTAACATTACAGACAAGCAATCAGCCCCAGCATTTT,CASSLTLQTSNQPQHF
TRBJ1-6,-,TRBV5-4,-,TGTGCCAGCAGCTTGGCCGTCGGGGCCCTCCACTTT,CASSLAVGALHF
TRBJ2-5,-,TRBV5-1,TRBD1,TGCGCCAGCAGCTGGGACAGGAGGCTGGGGGAGACCCAGTACTTC,CASSWDRRLGETQYF
TRBJ2-5,once,TRBV30,TRBD2,TGTGCCTGGAGTCACCGACTAGCGGATCAAGAGACCCAGTACTTC,CAWSHRLADQETQYF
TRBJ1-5,-,TRBV28,TRBD1,TGTGCCAGCAGCCTCGGACAGGTGCTCAATAGCAATCAGCCCCAGCATTTT,CASSLGQVLNSNQPQHF
TRBJ1-1,-,TRBV19,-,TGTGCCAGTACCATAGGGGGAAGGAGGACTGAAGCTTTCTTT,CASTIGGRRTEAFF
TRBJ1-2,-,TRBV29-1,-,TGCAGCGTTGAAAAAATTACCGGGATCTACTATGGCTACACCTTC,CSVEKITGIYYGYTF
TRBJ2-2,-,TRBV4-1,-,TGCGCCAGCAGCCAAGTGGGGAAGGGGCCCGGGGAGCTGTTTTTT,CASSQVGKGPGELFF
TRBJ2-3,-,TRBV27,-,TGTGCCAGCAGTTCGCAAAACAATAACCAGGGAACGGAGAGGGATACGCAGTATTTT,CASSSQNNNQGTERDTQYF
TRBJ2-7,-,TRBV28,-,TGTGCCAGCAGGCCCGAGACAGTGAGGGAGCAGTACTTC,CASRPETVREQYF
TRBJ2-7,-,TRBV11-2,-,TGTGCCAGCAGGGATTGGACAGCCCCCTACGAGCAGTACTTC,CASRDWTAPYEQYF
TRBJ1-5,-,TRBV7-8,-,TGTGCCAGCAGCTCCCGACAGCCCAATCAGCCCCAGCATTTT,CASSSRQPNQPQHF
TRBJ2-3,once,TRBV7-2,-,TGTGCCAGCAGCTCGATCAGGGCAGATACGCAGTATTTT,CASSSIRADTQYF
TRBJ1-6,-,TRBV5-1,-,TGCGCCAGCAGCTTGGAGGCAGGGTATTCACCCCTCCACTTT,CASSLEAGYSPLHF
TRBJ2-1,-,TRBV3-1/TRBV3-2,TRBD2,TGTGCCAGCAGCCAAGACGCTAGCGGGGGCGGTGGAGAGTTCTTC,CASSQDASGGGGEFF
TRBJ1-1,-,TRBV20-1,-,TGCAGTGCTAGTTTAGAGAACACTGAAGCTTTCTTT,CSASLENTEAFF
TRBJ2-1,-,TRBV7-6,TRBD1,TGTGCCAGCAGCCAGCGACAGGGTCTGAGCTCCTACAATGAGCAGTTCTTC,CASSQRQGLSSYNEQFF
TRBJ1-1,once,TRBV19,TRBD1,TGTGCCAGTAGTATGGACAGGGGAACTGAAGCTTTCTTT,CASSMDRGTEAFF
TRBJ1-6,-,TRBV5-1,TRBD1,TGCGCCAGCAGCTCTGCCGGGACAGCCACAAGCTCCTATAATTCACCCCTCCACTTT,CASSSAGTATSSYNSPLHF
TRBJ1-1,-,TRBV12-3/TRBV12-4,-,TGTGCCAGCGTCCAGGGCCCCACTGAAGCTTTCTTT,CASVQGPTEAFF
TRBJ1-5,-,TRBV19,TRBD1,TGTGCCAGTACCGCCCTAGGGACAGCACGAGTGGGCAATCAGCCCCAGCATTTT,CASTALGTARVGNQPQHF
TRBJ1-4,-,TRBV6-6,-,TGTGCCAGCAGTCTTGGCAGGGGATTCGAAAAACTGTTTTTT,CASSLGRGFEKLFF
TRBJ2-1,-,TRBV7-2,-,TGTGCCAGCAGCGCCTCAACAGGGGGGGACAATGAGCAGTTCTTC,CASSASTGGDNEQFF
TRBJ2-3,-,TRBV24-1,TRBD2,TGTGCCACCAGTGACTCCGGGACTAGCGGGGCTTTTAGAGGGTCGACAGATACGCAGTATTTT,CATSDSGTSGAFRGSTDTQYF
TRBJ1-2,few,TRBV29-1,-,TGCAGCGTTCTCCCCGGGGGACACTATGGCTACACCTTC,CSVLPGGHYGYTF
TRBJ1-3,-,TRBV3-1/TRBV3-2,-,TGTGCCAGCAGCCAGCGGACAGTCAGCGGAAACACCATATATTTT,CASSQRTVSGNTIYF
TRBJ1-2,-,TRBV7-3,TRBD1,TGTGCCAGCTCTCTGGACAGGGGCTTGCAGGGCTACACCTTC,CASSLDRGLQGYTF
TRBJ2-3,-,TRBV6-6,TRBD2,TGTGCCAGCACCCCTAGCGGGGGCGTGGGGTCAGATACGCAGTATTTT,CASTPSGGVGSDTQYF
TRBJ1-2,-,TRBV5-6,-,TGTGCCAGCAGCTTGGAAGGCGGCTATGGCTACACCTTC,CASSLEGGYGYTF
TRBJ1-6,-,TRBV28,-,TGTGCCAGCCTAGCATATGACGCTTCACCCCTCCACTTT,CASLAYDASPLHF
TRBJ2-5,-,TRBV18,-,TGTGCCAGCTCTCGGAACCCGGAGGAGACCCAGTACTTC,CASSRNPEETQYF
TRBJ1-5,-,TRBV12-5,TRBD1,TGTGCTAGTGGTTGGGGACAGGGGCAGCCCCAGCATTTT,CASGWGQGQPQHF
TRBJ2-3,-,TRBV7-9,TRBD1,TGTGCCAGCAGCGCCGGGACAGGGGGCGGCGTAGATACGCAGTATTTT,CASSAGTGGGVDTQYF
TRBJ2-1,few,TRBV7-2,TRBD1,TGTGCCAGCAGCTTAAGACAGGGGGACTACAATGAGCAGTTCTTC,CASSLRQGDYNEQFF
TRBJ1-2,-,TRBV7-2,TRBD1,TGTGCCAGCAGTCCCGGACAGGTTCTGAACGGGTATGGCTACACCTTC,CASSPGQVLNGYGYTF
TRBJ2-3,-,TRBV6-2/TRBV6-3,-,TGTGCCAGCAGTTACGATCTCGAAACTAGCACAGATACGCAGTATTTT,CASSYDLETSTDTQYF
TRBJ1-5,-,TRBV4-1,-,TGCGCCAGCAGGAGGGAGGGGGAAAATCAGCCCCAGCATTTT,CASRREGENQPQHF
TRBJ2-7,-,TRBV6-1,-,TGTGCCAGCAGTGAAAAGGAGGGGGCGGTCGAGCAGTACTTC,CASSEKEGAVEQYF
TRBJ2-5,-,TRBV4-2,-,TGTGCCAGCAGCCAAGGCCTAGCTAATGGAGAGACCCAGTACTTC,CASSQGLANGETQYF
TRBJ2-5,-,TRBV24-1,TRBD2,TGTGCCACCAGTGATCCGGCTAGCGGCCCAGAGACCCAGTACTTC,CATSDPASGPETQYF
TRBJ2-3,-,TRBV7-2,-,TGTGCCAGCAGGGCAGGGTGGGATACGCAGTATTTT,CASRAGWDTQYF
TRBJ1-2,-,TRBV18,TRBD1,TGTGCCAGCTCACCCGGACAGGGGAGGCTTGAGGGTGGCTACACCTTC,CASSPGQGRLEGGYTF
TRBJ1-1,-,TRBV7-9,-,TGTGCCAGCACACAGGTGGCGGCTGAAGCTTTCTTT,CASTQVAAEAFF
TRBJ1-3,-,TRBV28,-,TGTGCCAGCAGTCCTTGGCAGGGTCTTAACACCATATATTTT,CASSPWQGLNTIYF
TRBJ2-1,-,TRBV5-4,-,TGTGCCAGCAGCTCCGGGTCGACCAATGAGCAGTTCTTC,CASSSGSTNEQFF
TRBJ2-7,once,TRBV13,TRBD1,TGTGCCAGCAGCCCACCTAGAGGGAGGACAGGGGTCTACGAGCAGTACTTC,CASSPPRGRTGVYEQYF
TRBJ1-6,-,TRBV19,TRBD1,TGTGCCAGTAGTATATCGCGACCAGGGGGTTATAATTCACCCCTCCACTTT,CASSISRPGGYNSPLHF